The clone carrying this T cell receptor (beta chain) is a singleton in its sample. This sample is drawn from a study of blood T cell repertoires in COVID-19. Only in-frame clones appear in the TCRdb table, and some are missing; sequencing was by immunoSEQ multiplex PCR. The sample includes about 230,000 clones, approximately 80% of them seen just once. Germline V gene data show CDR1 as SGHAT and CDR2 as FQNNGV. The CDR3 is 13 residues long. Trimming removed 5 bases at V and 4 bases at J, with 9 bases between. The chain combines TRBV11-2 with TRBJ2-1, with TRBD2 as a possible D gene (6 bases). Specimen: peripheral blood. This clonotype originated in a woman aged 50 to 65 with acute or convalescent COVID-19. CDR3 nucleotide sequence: TGTGCCAGCAGCGGAGCGGGTTACAATGAGCAGTTCTTC. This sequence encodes CASSGAGYNEQFF.